This T cell receptor beta chain was sequenced for a study of spatial heterogeneity in lung cancer. Study-wide background: Alpha-chain sequences were detected in numbers that were consistently lower than beta-chain sequences. Study-level findings and limits: Ubiquitous expanded TCR counts tracked ubiquitous nonsynonymous mutations; regional expanded TCR counts tracked regional nonsynonymous mutations. It was found that expanded intratumoral alpha and beta TCR counts tracked tumor mutation counts.

Specified time point: sample taken at primary tumor resection. Whole RNA came from tumor, nontumor lung or frozen PBMC and was sequenced without being sorted. TCRdb re-called the 5' RACE reads through MiXCR, storing one row per CDR3 protein. The sample consists of 100,000 or so distinct CDR3 sequences, nearly 4.5% of them appearing once. Germline V lookup: CDR1 MDHEN, CDR2 SYDVKM. V lost 6 bases to trimming and J lost 9 bases, with 24 bases between them. This CDR3 has 16 amino acids. This clonotype was seen repeatedly, ten times or more. As yet, its antigen is unknown. This receptor was identified in a male donor with early-stage non-small cell lung cancer. The material sequenced was lung tumor tissue, taken at surgery. V gene TRBV28 combines with J gene TRBJ2-1; D unresolved. The CDR3 DNA is TGTGCCAGCAGACTTACCACCTCCGCTATTGACACTGAGCAGTTCTTC. Amino acids: CASRLTTSAIDTEQFF.